This T cell receptor (beta chain) is from a study of identical twins. Study-level points and caveats: Within twin pairs, the out-of-frame alpha sequences they shared showed excess low generation probability.

The CDR3 length is 17 residues. Germline V lookup: CDR1 SGHVS, CDR2 FQNEAQ. V gave up 2 bases and J gave up 0 bases; unmatched junction bases: 5. TCRdb used MiXCR to reprocess the 5' RACE reads, holding one entry per CDR3 protein. In the table there are about 240,000 distinct CDR3 sequences, 6% to 8.5% of which are singletons. This clonotype was picked up a small number of times. Its antigen remains unknown. This sample was shared with a second study, whose subject was yellow fever vaccine responses in identical twins.

The clonotype was recovered from a woman between 18 and 29 years old in good health. Sequencing was performed on CD8+ T cells sorted from blood. V and J are TRBV7-8 and TRBJ2-3; 10 bases are shared with TRBD2. The CDR3 protein is CASSLRSGGSSTDTQYF. In DNA form, the CDR3 reads TGTGCCAGCAGCTTACGTAGCGGGGGGTCTAGCACAGATACGCAGTATTTT.